This T cell receptor beta chain stems from a study of OX40 agonist ivuxolimab in advanced cancers. Study-wide context: The costimulatory receptor OX40 (CD134) was targeted by ivuxolimab, a fully human IgG2 agonistic monoclonal antibody. Intravenous ivuxolimab was administered to patients every 2 weeks at six dose levels: 0.01, 0.1, 0.3, 1.5, 3 and 10 mg/kg. Of the roughly 52 dose-escalation patients, hepatocellular carcinoma was present in approximately 20, melanoma in approximately 15, renal cell carcinoma in 9 and head and neck cancer in 9. The dose-escalation cohort was about 87% male with a mean age of about 60 years, ranging from roughly 23 to 90. Patients were allowed to have had prior anti-PD-1, anti-PD-L1 or anti-CTLA-4 therapy, and approximately 43% of the dose-escalation patients had previously received checkpoint inhibitors. Partial responses were achieved by three dose-escalation patients, of whom one had hepatocellular carcinoma and two had cutaneous melanoma. Peripheral TCRbeta sequencing was intended to test whether TCR sequence diversity was altered and clonal T-cell expansion was caused by ivuxolimab. The monotherapy dose-escalation portion (N of about 49 patients) of the phase I ivuxolimab trial is reported in the paper. General findings and caveats noted by the study authors: After ivuxolimab, expanded clones were on average more numerous among CD8+ T cells than among CD4+ T cells. The antigen specificity of the peripheral T cells that underwent clonal expansion was not determined. Low levels of normalized T-cell clonal expansion were also seen in some patients who did not respond. Clonal expansion of both CD4+ and CD8+ blood T cells was observed from baseline to week 6 at doses 0.1 to 3.0 mg/kg. In the 0.1-3.0 mg/kg groups, partial responders were among the patients with the lowest normalized peripheral clonal expansion, particularly in CD8+ T cells.

With regard to this clone: Its antigen specificity is not known. At one end, the junction sequence differs from germline, possibly due to a read error.

To sequence the TCRbeta CDR3 region, genomic DNA was isolated from the sorted cells. The immunoSEQ Assay was used to sequence the TCRbeta CDR3 regions. TCRdb obtained this table from immuneACCESS and retained in-frame rearrangements with V and J assigned. These tables miss some clones; where compared with another copy, unresolved V genes account for less than half of the shortfall, and the remainder is unexplained. A total of about 100,000 clones appear in this sample, less than 95% of them only once. The top ten hold 0.25% to 0.35% of the sample. The CDR3 starts with the cysteine, ends with the phenylalanine, and has 17 residues. The sequence is cut down to CDR3 DNA, 51 bases in frame from base 1. The germline V gene yields MNHNS for CDR1 and SASEGT for CDR2. The trial excluded patients who had a history of autoimmune disease or who were on systemic immunosuppression. Peripheral blood for TCR sequencing was collected from all dose cohorts at baseline, on cycle 4 day 1, and on cycle 7 day 1. The samples were drawn from a first-in-human, open-label, multicenter phase I dose-escalation trial of ivuxolimab. Adults with locally advanced or metastatic melanoma, renal cell carcinoma, hepatocellular carcinoma or head and neck squamous cell carcinoma were enrolled in the trial. CD4+ and CD8+ T cells were sorted separately from peripheral blood before TCR sequencing.

The chain is made from TRBV6-1 and TRBJ2-6; confidence is insufficient to name the D gene. Sequences were derived from CD4+ or CD8+ T cells sorted from blood, sampled in a trial of the OX40 agonist ivuxolimab. The receptor's source is an adult with an advanced solid tumor such as melanoma, head and neck, liver or kidney cancer. The sequenced DNA is TGTGCCAGCAGCGAAGGTGGGCTCCGCTCTGGGGCCAACGTCCTGACTTTC. This is translated as CASSEGGLRSGANVLTF.